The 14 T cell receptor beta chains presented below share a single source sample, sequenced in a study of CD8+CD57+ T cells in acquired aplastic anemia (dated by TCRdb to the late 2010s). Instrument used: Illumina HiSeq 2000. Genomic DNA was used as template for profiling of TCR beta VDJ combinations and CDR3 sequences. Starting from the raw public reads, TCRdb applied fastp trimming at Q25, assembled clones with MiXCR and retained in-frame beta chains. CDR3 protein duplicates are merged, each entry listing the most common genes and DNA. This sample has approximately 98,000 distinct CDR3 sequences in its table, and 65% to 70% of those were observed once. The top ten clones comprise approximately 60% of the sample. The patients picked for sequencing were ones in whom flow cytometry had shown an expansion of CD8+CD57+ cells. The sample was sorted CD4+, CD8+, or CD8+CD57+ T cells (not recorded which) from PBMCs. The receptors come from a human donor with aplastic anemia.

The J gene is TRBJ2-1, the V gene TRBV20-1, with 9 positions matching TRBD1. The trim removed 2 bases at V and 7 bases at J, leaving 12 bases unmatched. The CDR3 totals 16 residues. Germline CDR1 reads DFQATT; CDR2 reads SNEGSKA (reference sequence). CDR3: CSARRSGTGSGNEQFF. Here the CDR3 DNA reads TGCAGTGCTAGACGTTCCGGGACAGGGAGTGGGAATGAGCAGTTCTTC.

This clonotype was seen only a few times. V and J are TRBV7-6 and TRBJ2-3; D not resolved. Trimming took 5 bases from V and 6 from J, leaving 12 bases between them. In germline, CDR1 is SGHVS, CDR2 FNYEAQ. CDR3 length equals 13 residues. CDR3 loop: CASSPVQQDTQYF. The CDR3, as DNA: TGTGCCAGCAGCCCCGTACAACAGGATACGCAGTATTTT. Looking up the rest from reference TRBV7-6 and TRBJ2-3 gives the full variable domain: GAGVSQSPRYKVTKRGQDVALRCDPISGHVSLYWYRQALGQGPEFLTYFNYEAQQDKSGLPNDRFSAERPEGSISTLTIQRTEQRDSAMYRCASSPVQQDTQYFGPGTRLTVL.

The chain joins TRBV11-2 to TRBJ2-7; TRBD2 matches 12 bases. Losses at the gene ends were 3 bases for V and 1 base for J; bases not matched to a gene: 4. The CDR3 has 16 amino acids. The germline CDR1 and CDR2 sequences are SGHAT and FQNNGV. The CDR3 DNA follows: TGTGCCAGCAGCTTGGGAGGACTAGCGGGGTCCTACGAGCAGTACTTC. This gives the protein CASSLGGLAGSYEQYF. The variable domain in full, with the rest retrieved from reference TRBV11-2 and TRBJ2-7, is EAGVAQSPRYKIIEKRQSVAFWCNPISGHATLYWYQQILGQGPKLLIQFQNNGVVDDSQLPKDRFSAERLKGVDSTLKIQPAKLEDSAVYLCASSLGGLAGSYEQYFGPGTRLTVT.

CDR3 DNA sequence: TGTGCCACCAGTGATATGGGAGGGCCAGGTGGTACGCAGTATTTT. As protein: CATSDMGGPGGTQYF. V and J are TRBV24-1 and TRBJ2-3; the match to TRBD2 covers 7 bases. CDR3 length: 15 amino acids. Germline CDR1 and CDR2: KGHDR and SFDVKD. Germline trimming cut 3 bases from V and 8 bases from J; bases unmatched to any gene: 10.

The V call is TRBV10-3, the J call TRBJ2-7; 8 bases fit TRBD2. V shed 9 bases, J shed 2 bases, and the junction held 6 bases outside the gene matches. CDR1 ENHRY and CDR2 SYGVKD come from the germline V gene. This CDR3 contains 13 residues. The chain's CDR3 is CAIASGLAYEQYF. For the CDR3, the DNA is TGTGCCATAGCCTCGGGACTAGCCTACGAGCAGTACTTC.

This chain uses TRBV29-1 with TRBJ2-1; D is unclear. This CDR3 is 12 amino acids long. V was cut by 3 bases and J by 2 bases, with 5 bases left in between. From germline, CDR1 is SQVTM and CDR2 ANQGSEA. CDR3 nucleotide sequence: TGCAGCGTTGATCTGGCCTACAATGAGCAGTTCTTC. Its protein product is CSVDLAYNEQFF.

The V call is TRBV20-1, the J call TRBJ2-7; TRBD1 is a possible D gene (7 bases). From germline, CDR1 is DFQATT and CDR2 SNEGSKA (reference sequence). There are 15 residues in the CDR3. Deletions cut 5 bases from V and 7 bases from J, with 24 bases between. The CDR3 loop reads CSAPVRETGRREQYF. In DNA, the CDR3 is TGCAGTGCTCCTGTTCGCGAGACAGGGAGGAGGGAGCAGTACTTC.

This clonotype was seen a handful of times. DNA for the CDR3: TGTGCCAGTAGTTCACTAGCGACAATCTACGAGCAGTACTTC. Protein product: CASSSLATIYEQYF. The chain recombines TRBV19 with TRBJ2-7; 7 bases line up with TRBD2. Trimming cost V 5 bases and J 3 bases; bases outside gene matches: 7. CDR3 length equals 14 residues. From germline, CDR1 is LNHDA and CDR2 SQIVND (reference sequence).

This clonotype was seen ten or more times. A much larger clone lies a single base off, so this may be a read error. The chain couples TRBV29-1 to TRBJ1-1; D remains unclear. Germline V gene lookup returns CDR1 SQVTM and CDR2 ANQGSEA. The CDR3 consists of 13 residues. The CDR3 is CSVEVSGNTGAFF. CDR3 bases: TGCAGCGTTGAAGTATCCGGGAACACTGGAGCTTTCTTT.

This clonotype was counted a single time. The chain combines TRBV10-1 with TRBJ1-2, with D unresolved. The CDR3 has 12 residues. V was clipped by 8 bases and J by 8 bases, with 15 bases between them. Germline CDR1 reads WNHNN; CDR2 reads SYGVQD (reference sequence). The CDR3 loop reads CASGKDGLGYTF. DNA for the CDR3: TGCGCCAGCGGTAAAGATGGACTAGGCTACACCTTC.

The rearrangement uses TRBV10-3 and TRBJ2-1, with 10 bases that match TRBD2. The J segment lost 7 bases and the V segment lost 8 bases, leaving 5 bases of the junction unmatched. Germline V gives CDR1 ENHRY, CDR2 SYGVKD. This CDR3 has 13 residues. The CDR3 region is CAILAGVRNEQFF. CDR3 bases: TGTGCCATCCTAGCGGGAGTGCGGAATGAGCAGTTCTTC.

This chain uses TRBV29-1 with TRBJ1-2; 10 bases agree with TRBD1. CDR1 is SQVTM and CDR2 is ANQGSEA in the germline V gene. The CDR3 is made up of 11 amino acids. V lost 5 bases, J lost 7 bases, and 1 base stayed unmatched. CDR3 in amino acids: CSVWTGGGYTF. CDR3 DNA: TGCAGCGTTTGGACAGGGGGTGGCTACACCTTC.

CDR3 coding DNA: TGCAGTGCTTTCGATGGGTCAGATGGCTACACCTTC. Amino acid sequence: CSAFDGSDGYTF. This chain uses TRBV20-1 with TRBJ1-2; D uncertain. V gave up 5 bases and J gave up 6 bases, with 13 bases separating them. CDR3 length: 12 amino acids. Per germline, CDR1 DFQATT and CDR2 SNEGSKA (reference sequence).

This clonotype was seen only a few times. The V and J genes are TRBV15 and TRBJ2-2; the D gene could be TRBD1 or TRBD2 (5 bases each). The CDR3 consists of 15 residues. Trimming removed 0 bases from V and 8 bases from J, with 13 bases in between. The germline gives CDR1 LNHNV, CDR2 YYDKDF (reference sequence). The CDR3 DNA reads TGTGCCACCAGCAGAGATATTGGGGGTACAGGGGAGCTGTTTTTT. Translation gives CATSRDIGGTGELFF.